This T cell receptor (beta chain) was captured by sequencing in a study of regulatory T cells in long-lasting Graves disease. Study results and caveats: Accuracy may have suffered from the small sample size. Whereas nearly 1,000 public clonotypes were shared by new patients, persistent patients shared more, at over 2,500.

The ends lost 5 bases at V and 2 bases at J; junction bases unmatched: 14. Per the germline V gene, CDR1 is SGHRS and CDR2 is YFSETQ. CDR3 length equals 17 residues. This clonotype was seen ten or more times. Its antigen is currently unknown. Assembly of TCR beta libraries relied on iRepertoire HTBI primers together with Arm-PCR of CDR3 regions. Authors' methods: Overall, samples carried approximately 60 TRBV and about 15 TRBJ segments. Via MiXCR, TCRdb re-called the multiplex PCR reads, giving one row per CDR3 protein. V and J calls and clone size were set by TCRdb, not the authors. The sample has hundreds of thousands of distinct CDR3 sequences; 15% to 20% are singletons. Time point here: newly diagnosed GD, antithyroid drugs for less than 3 months. From RNA extracted from PBMCs, the TCR library was made.

This receptor was identified in a female donor with Graves disease. The chain couples TRBV5-1 to TRBJ2-7; 9 bases fit TRBD1. The source was peripheral blood mononuclear cells (PBMCs), collected at new diagnosis, from a patient treated with antithyroid drugs. In nucleotides, the CDR3 is TGCGCCAGCAGGCCGAAATTAAGACAGGGGGACACCTACGAGCAGTACTTC. Residues: CASRPKLRQGDTYEQYF.